This TCR beta chain appears in the sequencing data of a study of blood T cells in healthy people across ages. Across the whole study: The capture of about one barcoded beta molecule per two T cells was achieved by template switching.

Then a second PCR, running about 7 to 11 cycles, was carried out with a sample-barcoded 5' primer and a J-beta primer mix. TCRdb reprocessed the 5' RACE reads with MiXCR, giving one entry per CDR3 protein. This table holds about 650,000 distinct CDR3 sequences, around 50% found once. The trim removed 7 bases at V and 1 base at J, leaving 4 bases unmatched. CDR1 and CDR2 from the germline V gene are SQVTM and ANQGSEA. This CDR3 comprises 14 residues. This clonotype was seen once. Extraction of total RNA produced a minimum of 5 micrograms from each sample. What was sequenced was blood. The receptor was isolated from an elderly woman in good health. This sequence joins TRBV29-1 and TRBJ2-3; 11 bases agree with TRBD2. CDR3: CSGTSGFGTDTQYF. CDR3 DNA sequence: TGCAGCGGGACTAGCGGGTTTGGCACAGATACGCAGTATTTT.